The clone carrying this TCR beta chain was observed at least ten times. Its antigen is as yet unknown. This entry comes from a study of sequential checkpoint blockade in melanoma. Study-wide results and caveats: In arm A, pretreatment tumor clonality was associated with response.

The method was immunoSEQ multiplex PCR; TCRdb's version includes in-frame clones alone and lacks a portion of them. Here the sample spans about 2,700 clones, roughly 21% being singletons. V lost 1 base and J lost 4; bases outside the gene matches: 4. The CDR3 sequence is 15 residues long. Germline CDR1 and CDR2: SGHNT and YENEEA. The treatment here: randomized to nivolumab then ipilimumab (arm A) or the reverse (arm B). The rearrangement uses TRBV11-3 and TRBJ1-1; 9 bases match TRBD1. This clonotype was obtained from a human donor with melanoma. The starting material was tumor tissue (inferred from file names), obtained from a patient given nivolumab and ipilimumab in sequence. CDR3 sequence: CASSLGSTGGTEAFF. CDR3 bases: TGTGCCAGCAGCTTAGGGTCGACAGGGGGCACTGAAGCTTTCTTT.